This T cell receptor beta chain originates from a study of tumor T cells in aggressive B-cell lymphoma (dated by TCRdb to 2016 to 2017). The method behind the library was the immunoSEQ multiplex PCR assay. In its TCRdb copy, this immuneACCESS table keeps in-frame sequences only and misses some clones. Where compared with another copy, unresolved V genes explain less than half of these, and the others have no known cause. The sample includes approximately 3,000 clones, with about 69% observed a single time. 9.3% of the sample goes to the ten largest clones. V sheds 4 bases and J sheds 0 bases, leaving 13 bases between their ends. The germline V gene encodes CDR1 SGHTS and CDR2 YDEGEE. Including cysteine and phenylalanine, the CDR3 has 16 amino acids. Solely the CDR3 DNA is kept, with 48 bases framed from the first base. This clone has just one count. Its cognate antigen has yet to be identified. Base-call qualities are not available, and no considerably larger clone is one nucleotide away.

The clonotype comes from an adult with diffuse large B cell lymphoma. Sequenced: tumor tissue. This chain joins TRBV5-8 to TRBJ1-4; the D gene is unclear. The DNA sequence is as follows: TGTGCCAGCAGCGACGGGATGAGTACAACTAATGAAAAACTGTTTTTT. Its protein is CASSDGMSTTNEKLFF.